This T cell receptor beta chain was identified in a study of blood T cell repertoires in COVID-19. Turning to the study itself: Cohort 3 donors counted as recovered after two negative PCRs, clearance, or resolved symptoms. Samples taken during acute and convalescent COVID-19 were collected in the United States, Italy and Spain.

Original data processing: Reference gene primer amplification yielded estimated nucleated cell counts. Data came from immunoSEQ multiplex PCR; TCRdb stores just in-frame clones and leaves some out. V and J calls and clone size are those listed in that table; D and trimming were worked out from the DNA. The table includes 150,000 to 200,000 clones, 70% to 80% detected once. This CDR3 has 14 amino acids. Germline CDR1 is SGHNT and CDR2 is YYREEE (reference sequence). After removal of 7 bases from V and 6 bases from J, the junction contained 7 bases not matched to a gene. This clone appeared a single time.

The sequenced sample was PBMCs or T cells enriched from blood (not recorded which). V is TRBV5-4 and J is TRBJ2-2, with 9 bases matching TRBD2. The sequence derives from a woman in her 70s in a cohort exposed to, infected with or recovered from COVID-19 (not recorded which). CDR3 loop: CASQAGGISGELFF. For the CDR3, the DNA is TGTGCCAGCCAGGCGGGAGGGATCTCCGGGGAGCTGTTTTTT.